These T cell receptor beta chains were read from a single sample in a study of tumor and adjacent non-tumor tissue in lung cancer. TCRdb analysed the multiplex PCR reads with MiXCR anew, one entry per CDR3 protein. This table has about 75,000 distinct CDR3 sequences, around four fifths appearing once. The sample was lung tumor tissue. These receptors were collected from a woman aged 50 to 60 with non-small cell lung cancer. Both conserved end residues are part of each CDR3. Fields, in order: V gene, D gene, clone size, J gene, CDR3 DNA, CDR3 protein. D genes are given only for firm matches. Clone size is not always given. Where it is, it says once, few, many or a class for expanded clones.

V: TRBV10-2; D: -; size: -; J: TRBJ1-5; DNA: TGCGCCAGCAGTGAGTCAGGATTTCCCCTCGGTCAGCCCCAGCATTTT; CDR3: CASSESGFPLGQPQHF
V: TRBV20-1; D: -; size: few; J: TRBJ1-4; DNA: TGCAGTTCACGATCAGCAGCCGGAGTCGGTGAAAAACTGCTTTTT; CDR3: CSSRSAAGVGEKLLF
V: TRBV12-3/TRBV12-4; D: -; size: -; J: TRBJ2-7; DNA: TGTGCCAGCAGTTTGGGGCATGGGAGCGACGAGCAGTGCTTC; CDR3: CASSLGHGSDEQCF
V: TRBV10-1; D: TRBD2; size: many; J: TRBJ2-7; DNA: TGCGCCAGCAGTGCCACTAGCGGGAAGGACGAGCAGTACTTC; CDR3: CASSATSGKDEQYF
V: TRBV11-2; D: -; size: few; J: TRBJ2-3; DNA: TGTGCCAGCAGCTCTGTGGGTTACCCACTTCCAGATACTCAGTATTTT; CDR3: CASSSVGYPLPDTQYF
V: TRBV7-8; D: -; size: -; J: TRBJ1-4; DNA: TGTGCCAGCAGCCGGCCCGGGGAAAAACTGTTTTTT; CDR3: CASSRPGEKLFF
V: TRBV20-1; D: -; size: many; J: TRBJ1-4; DNA: TGCAGTGCTCCGGCAGAGGGGATGGCTAATGAAAAACTGTTTTTT; CDR3: CSAPAEGMANEKLFF
V: TRBV29-1; D: -; size: -; J: TRBJ1-2; DNA: TGCAGAGTTGATGGGGAGGGGTATGGCTACACCTTC; CDR3: CRVDGEGYGYTF
V: TRBV28; D: -; size: -; J: TRBJ1-4; DNA: TGTGTCAGCAGTACCTTCTGGGGGCAAGTTGAAAAACTGTTTTTT; CDR3: CVSSTFWGQVEKLFF
V: TRBV10-3; D: TRBD2; size: -; J: TRBJ2-2; DNA: TGTGCCACCAGTGACGCGGGAGGAGTCACCGGGGAGCTGTTTTTT; CDR3: CATSDAGGVTGELFF
V: TRBV28; D: TRBD1; size: -; J: TRBJ1-5; DNA: TGTGCCAGCAGTTTTCCCTCCAGGGACAGGGTAGGGTATCAACCCCAGCATTTT; CDR3: CASSFPSRDRVGYQPQHF
V: TRBV28; D: -; size: -; J: TRBJ2-3; DNA: TGTGCCAACAGTTTGGTACAGGACACAGGTACGCAGTATTTT; CDR3: CANSLVQDTGTQYF
V: TRBV10-2; D: -; size: -; J: TRBJ2-1; DNA: TGCGCCAGCAGTTTCGGTCCCCCCCAAAGGTCCTACAATGAACAGTTCTTC; CDR3: CASSFGPPQRSYNEQFF
V: TRBV29-1; D: -; size: -; J: TRBJ1-1; DNA: TGCAGCATCGTTGAGACGAGGATTGAAGCTTTCTTT; CDR3: CSIVETRIEAFF
V: TRBV29-1; D: TRBD1; size: -; J: TRBJ2-1; DNA: TGCAGCGTTGAAGAAGAAGGGCAGGGGGAGTTCTTC; CDR3: CSVEEEGQGEFF
V: TRBV12-3/TRBV12-4; D: -; size: many; J: TRBJ2-6; DNA: TGTGCCAGCAGACAGGACTCTGGGGCCAACGTCCTGACTTTC; CDR3: CASRQDSGANVLTF
V: TRBV12-3/TRBV12-4; D: TRBD1; size: -; J: TRBJ2-1; DNA: TGTGCCAGCAGTAGGACAGGGGGCTACGGTGAACAGTTCTTC; CDR3: CASSRTGGYGEQFF
V: TRBV13; D: -; size: once; J: TRBJ2-3; DNA: TGTGCCACCAGCTTATTACGCGCGAACCCCACAGATACGCAGTATTTT; CDR3: CATSLLRANPTDTQYF
V: TRBV6-6; D: -; size: -; J: TRBJ2-3; DNA: TGTGCCAGCAGTCCTCAGGGACACACAGATACACAGTATTTT; CDR3: CASSPQGHTDTQYF
V: TRBV4-1; D: -; size: medium-sized; J: TRBJ2-4; DNA: TGCGCCAGCAGCCAAGAAGGGGCTGTAGCCAAAAACATTCAGTACTTC; CDR3: CASSQEGAVAKNIQYF
V: TRBV10-3; D: -; size: -; J: TRBJ1-2; DNA: TGTGCCATCAGTGTGTCGGAGACAACCTATGGCTACGCCTTC; CDR3: CAISVSETTYGYAF
V: TRBV2; D: -; size: -; J: TRBJ1-5; DNA: TGTGCCAGCAGTGCAGACCGCAATCAGCCCCATCATTTT; CDR3: CASSADRNQPHHF
V: TRBV11-2; D: -; size: -; J: TRBJ2-2; DNA: TGTGCCAGCAGCTCCAGGACTTCATCCAGGGAGCTGTTTTTT; CDR3: CASSSRTSSRELFF
V: TRBV11-2; D: -; size: -; J: TRBJ2-7; DNA: TGTGTTAGCAGCTTAGATCCCGATCTCTCCTACGAGCAATACTTC; CDR3: CVSSLDPDLSYEQYF
V: TRBV10-2; D: -; size: once; J: TRBJ2-3; DNA: TGCGCCAGCAGTGGGATGAGTCCCACAGATATGCAGTATTTT; CDR3: CASSGMSPTDMQYF
V: TRBV11-2; D: TRBD1; size: -; J: TRBJ2-7; DNA: TGTGCCAGCAACTCCGGGACAGGACGCACCTACGAGCAGTACTTC; CDR3: CASNSGTGRTYEQYF
V: TRBV28; D: TRBD2; size: -; J: TRBJ2-1; DNA: TGTGCCAGCATTGCGGGAGAGAGATACAAAGAACAGTTATTC; CDR3: CASIAGERYKEQLF
V: TRBV6-5; D: -; size: -; J: TRBJ2-5; DNA: TGTGCCAGCAATCGATTAGGGGGGCAGACCCAGTACTTC; CDR3: CASNRLGGQTQYF
V: TRBV12-3/TRBV12-4; D: -; size: many; J: TRBJ2-2; DNA: TGTGCCTGCAGTTTACCCGGGGAGCTGTTTTTT; CDR3: CACSLPGELFF
V: TRBV12-3/TRBV12-4; D: -; size: -; J: TRBJ2-1; DNA: TGTGCCAGCAGTTTAGAGGGGTGGAAGTTCTTC; CDR3: CASSLEGWKFF
V: TRBV6-5; D: -; size: -; J: TRBJ1-4; DNA: TGTGTCAGCACCAGCACTGGGAACGAAAAACTGTTTTTT; CDR3: CVSTSTGNEKLFF
V: TRBV11-2; D: -; size: -; J: TRBJ2-5; DNA: TGTGCCAGCAACTTATATGTTCAAGAGACCCAGTACTTC; CDR3: CASNLYVQETQYF
V: TRBV10-3; D: -; size: -; J: TRBJ1-6; DNA: TGTGCCTTCAGTGAGCAGTGTGAACAGGGCGGGTCACCCCTCCACTTT; CDR3: CAFSEQCEQGGSPLHF
V: TRBV20-1; D: -; size: -; J: TRBJ2-2; DNA: TGCGGTGCTCTAGTTGGAAGGGGCACCGGGGAGCTGTTTTTT; CDR3: CGALVGRGTGELFF
V: TRBV6-1; D: TRBD1; size: many; J: TRBJ2-2; DNA: TGTGCCAGCAGCCCCGGGACAGTCACCGGGGAGCTGTTTTTT; CDR3: CASSPGTVTGELFF
V: TRBV28; D: -; size: many; J: TRBJ2-1; DNA: TGTGCCAGCAGTTTAGACTGGACTCAGAACAATGAGCAGTTCTTC; CDR3: CASSLDWTQNNEQFF
V: TRBV11-3; D: TRBD2; size: once; J: TRBJ2-2; DNA: TGTGCCCACAGCTTAGATGGCGGGGGTAACGCCGGGGAGCTGTTTTTT; CDR3: CAHSLDGGGNAGELFF